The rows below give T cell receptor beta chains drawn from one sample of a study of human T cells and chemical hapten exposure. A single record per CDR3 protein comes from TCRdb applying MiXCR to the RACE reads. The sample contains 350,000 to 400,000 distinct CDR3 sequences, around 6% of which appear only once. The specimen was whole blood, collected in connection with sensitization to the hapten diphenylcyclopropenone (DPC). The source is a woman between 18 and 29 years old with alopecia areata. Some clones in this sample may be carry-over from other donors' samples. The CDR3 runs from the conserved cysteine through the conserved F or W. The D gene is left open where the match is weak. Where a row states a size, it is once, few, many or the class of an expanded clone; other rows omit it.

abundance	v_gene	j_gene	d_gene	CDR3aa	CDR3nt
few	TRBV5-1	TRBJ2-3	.	CASSSGISPSTDTQYF	TGCGCCAGCAGCTCAGGGATTTCTCCTAGCACAGATACGCAGTATTTT
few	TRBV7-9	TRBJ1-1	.	CASSFFRAPGTEAFF	TGTGCCAGCAGCTTCTTCCGGGCTCCGGGCACTGAAGCTTTCTTT
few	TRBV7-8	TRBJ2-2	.	CASSFMLPAGTGELFF	TGTGCCAGCAGCTTTATGCTTCCGGCGGGGACCGGGGAGCTGTTTTTT
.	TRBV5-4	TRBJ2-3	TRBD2	CASSLALAGTSTDTQYF	TGTGCCAGCAGCTTGGCGCTAGCGGGGACTAGCACAGATACGCAGTATTTT
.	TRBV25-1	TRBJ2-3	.	CASSSSLGRDTQYF	TGTGCCAGCAGTTCAAGTCTGGGAAGAGATACGCAGTATTTT
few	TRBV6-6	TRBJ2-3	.	CASSMGHRTDTQYF	TGTGCCAGCAGTATGGGACATAGGACAGATACGCAGTATTTT
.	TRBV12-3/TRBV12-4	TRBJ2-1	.	CASSGEQFF	TGTGCCAGCAGCGGAGAGCAGTTCTTC
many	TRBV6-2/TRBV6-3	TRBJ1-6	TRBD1	CASSTTGNSPLHF	TGTGCCAGCAGTACGACAGGGAATTCACCCCTCCACTTT
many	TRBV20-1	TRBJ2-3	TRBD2	CSARSIGQRGGSDTQYF	TGCAGTGCTAGATCCATAGGTCAGCGGGGGGGCTCAGATACGCAGTATTTT
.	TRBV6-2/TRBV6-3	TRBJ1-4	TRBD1	CASKESSGGWEKLFF	TGTGCCAGCAAAGAATCGTCAGGGGGCTGGGAAAAACTGTTTTTT
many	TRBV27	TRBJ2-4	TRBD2	CASSFSASGSKNIQYF	TGTGCCAGCAGTTTTTCGGCTAGCGGTAGCAAAAACATTCAGTACTTC
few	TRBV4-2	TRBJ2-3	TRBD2	CASSQGNSGAADTQYF	TGTGCCAGCAGCCAGGGCAATAGCGGGGCTGCAGATACGCAGTATTTT
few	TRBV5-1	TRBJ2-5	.	CASRRSDQETQYF	TGCGCCAGCAGGAGGAGCGACCAAGAGACCCAGTACTTC
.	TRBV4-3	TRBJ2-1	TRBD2	CASSQDRLAGDYEQFF	TGCGCCAGCAGCCAAGACCGACTAGCGGGGGATTATGAGCAGTTCTTC
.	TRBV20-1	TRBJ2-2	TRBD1	CSASGTANTGELFF	TGCAGTGCTTCCGGGACAGCGAACACCGGGGAGCTGTTTTTT
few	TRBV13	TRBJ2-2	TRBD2	CASSKGLAANTGELFF	TGTGCCAGCAGCAAGGGACTAGCGGCGAACACCGGGGAGCTGTTTTTT
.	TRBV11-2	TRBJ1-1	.	CASSYGSGTEAFF	TGTGCCAGCAGCTACGGGAGTGGGACTGAAGCTTTCTTT
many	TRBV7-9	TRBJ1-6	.	CASSPGHSPLHF	TGTGCCAGCAGCCCGGGACATTCACCCCTCCACTTT
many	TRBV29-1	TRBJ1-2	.	CSVEWPGRGYTF	TGCAGCGTTGAATGGCCAGGACGGGGCTACACCTTC
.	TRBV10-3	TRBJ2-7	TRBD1	CAISEPGTVNDYEQYF	TGTGCCATCAGTGAGCCCGGGACAGTTAACGACTACGAGCAGTACTTC
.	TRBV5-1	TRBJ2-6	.	CASSFNFAGSGANVLTF	TGCGCCAGCAGCTTCAATTTTGCGGGGTCCGGGGCCAACGTCCTGACTTTC
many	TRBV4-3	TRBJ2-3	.	CASSQDPAGGVGTQYF	TGCGCCAGCAGCCAAGATCCAGCCGGGGGAGTCGGTACGCAGTATTTT
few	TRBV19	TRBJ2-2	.	CASEPDSGHLPEELFF	TGTGCCAGCGAGCCCGACTCCGGACACCTTCCGGAGGAGCTGTTTTTT
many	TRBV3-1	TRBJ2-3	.	CASSQGNLASDTQYF	TGTGCCAGCAGCCAAGGGAACTTAGCTTCGGATACGCAGTATTTT
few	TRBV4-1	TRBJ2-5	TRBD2	CASSQEEASTLRGRGGTQYF	TGCGCCAGCAGCCAAGAAGAGGCCTCTACCCTCCGGGGGAGGGGAGGAACCCAGTACTTC
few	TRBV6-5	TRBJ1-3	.	CASSLRNSGNTIYF	TGTGCCAGCAGTCTACGGAACTCTGGAAACACCATATATTTT
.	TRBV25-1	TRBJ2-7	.	CASSAPDQVREQYF	TGTGCCAGCAGTGCTCCTGATCAGGTACGCGAGCAGTACTTC
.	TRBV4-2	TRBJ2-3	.	CASSPSQGSEKDTQYF	TGTGCCAGCAGCCCTAGCCAAGGTAGCGAGAAAGATACGCAGTATTTT
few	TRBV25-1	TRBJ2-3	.	CASLVQEAFRTDTQYF	TGTGCCAGCCTAGTGCAGGAGGCGTTCCGCACAGATACGCAGTATTTT
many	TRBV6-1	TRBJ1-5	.	CASSGTLGPQHF	TGTGCCAGCAGTGGGACACTTGGGCCCCAGCATTTT
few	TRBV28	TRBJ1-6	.	CASSRFSDLHF	TGTGCCAGCAGTCGATTTAGTGACCTCCACTTT
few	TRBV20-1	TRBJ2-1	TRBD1	CSASWNYRGGEQFF	TGCAGTGCTAGTTGGAATTACAGGGGCGGTGAGCAGTTCTTC
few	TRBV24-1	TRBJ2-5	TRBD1	CATSAGTGTGETQYF	TGTGCCACCAGTGCCGGGACAGGGACGGGAGAGACCCAGTACTTC
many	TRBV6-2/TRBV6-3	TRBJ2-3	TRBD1	CASMDRVPSDTQYF	TGTGCCAGCATGGACAGGGTCCCCTCAGATACGCAGTATTTT
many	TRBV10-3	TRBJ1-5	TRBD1	CATSPGQDSNQPQHF	TGTGCCACCTCCCCGGGACAGGATAGCAATCAGCCCCAGCATTTT
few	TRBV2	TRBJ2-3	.	CASSESRALVGYF	TGTGCCAGCAGCGAAAGTCGGGCGTTAGTGGGGTATTTT
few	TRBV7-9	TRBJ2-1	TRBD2	CASSLSTGGAVEQFF	TGTGCCAGCAGCTTAAGCACCGGGGGGGCCGTTGAGCAGTTCTTC
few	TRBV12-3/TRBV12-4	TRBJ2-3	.	CASSPPSRGGGNTQYF	TGTGCCAGCAGCCCCCCCTCCAGGGGGGGAGGAAATACGCAGTATTTT
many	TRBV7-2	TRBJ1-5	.	CASSLARSEFWGVGNQPQHF	TGTGCCAGCAGCTTAGCACGATCGGAGTTCTGGGGTGTGGGCAATCAGCCCCAGCATTTT
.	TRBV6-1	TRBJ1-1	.	CASSEWGGFSEAFF	TGTGCCAGCAGTGAATGGGGCGGTTTTTCTGAAGCTTTCTTT
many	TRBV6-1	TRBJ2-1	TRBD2	CASEERGDHNEQFF	TGTGCCAGCGAGGAGCGGGGGGATCACAATGAGCAGTTCTTC
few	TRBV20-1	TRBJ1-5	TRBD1	CSARQGVSNQPQHF	TGCAGTGCTAGACAGGGGGTTAGCAATCAGCCCCAGCATTTT
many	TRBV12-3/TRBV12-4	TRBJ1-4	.	CASSLWSVEKLFF	TGTGCCAGCAGTTTATGGTCAGTTGAAAAACTGTTTTTT
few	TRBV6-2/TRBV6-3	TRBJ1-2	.	CASSYSSPGYSDYGYTF	TGTGCCAGCAGTTACTCTTCGCCAGGCTATTCCGACTATGGCTACACCTTC
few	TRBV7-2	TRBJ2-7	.	CASSLVGTPTYEQYF	TGTGCCAGCAGCTTAGTTGGGACTCCTACCTACGAGCAGTACTTC
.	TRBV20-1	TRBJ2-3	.	CSAREVSYTDTQYF	TGCAGTGCTAGAGAAGTATCTTACACAGATACGCAGTATTTT